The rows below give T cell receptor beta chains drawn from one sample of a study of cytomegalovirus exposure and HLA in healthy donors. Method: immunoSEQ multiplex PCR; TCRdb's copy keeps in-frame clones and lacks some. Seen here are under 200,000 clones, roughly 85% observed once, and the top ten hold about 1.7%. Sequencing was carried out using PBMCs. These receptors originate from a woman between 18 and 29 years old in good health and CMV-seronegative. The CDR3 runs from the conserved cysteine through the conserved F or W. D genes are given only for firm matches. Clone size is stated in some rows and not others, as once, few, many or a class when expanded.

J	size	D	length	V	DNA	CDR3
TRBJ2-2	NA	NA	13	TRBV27	TGTGCCAGCAGTCCCCTAGGCACCGGGGAGCTGTTTTTT	CASSPLGTGELFF
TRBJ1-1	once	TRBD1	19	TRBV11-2	TGTGCCAGCAGCTCCACCCCCGAATTGACAGGGTGGTTTAGGACTGAAGCTTTCTTT	CASSSTPELTGWFRTEAFF
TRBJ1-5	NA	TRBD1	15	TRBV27	TGTGCCAGCAGGGGTGGGACAGGGATAAACCAGCCCCAGCATTTT	CASRGGTGINQPQHF
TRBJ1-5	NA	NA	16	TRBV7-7	TGTGCTAGCAGCTTAGGCCCGACGCGGAGCAATCAGCCCCAGCATTTT	CASSLGPTRSNQPQHF
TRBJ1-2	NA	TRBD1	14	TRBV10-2	TGCGCCAGCAGGGGACAGAATACTAACTATGGCTACACCTTC	CASRGQNTNYGYTF
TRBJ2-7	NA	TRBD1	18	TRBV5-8	TGTGCCAGCAGCTTGGAACCTCGTCTCCACAGGGGGACCTACGAGCAGTACTTC	CASSLEPRLHRGTYEQYF
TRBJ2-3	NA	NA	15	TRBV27	TGTGCCAGCAGCGGACTTTTGCGGGGCGCAGATACGCAGTATTTT	CASSGLLRGADTQYF
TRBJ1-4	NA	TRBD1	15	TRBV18	TGTGCCAGCTCACCGGACAGGGGTTTGAACGAAAAACTGTTTTTT	CASSPDRGLNEKLFF
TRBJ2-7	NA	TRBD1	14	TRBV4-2	TGTGCCAGCAGCGGATACGGGACAGCCTACGAGCAGTACTTC	CASSGYGTAYEQYF
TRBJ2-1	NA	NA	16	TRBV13	TGTGCCAGCAGCTCTTCGGCGGGAAGGGGGCTAGATGAGCAGTTCTTC	CASSSSAGRGLDEQFF
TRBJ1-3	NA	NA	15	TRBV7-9	TGTGCCAGCAGCCCTAACCAGGGTTCGGGAAACACCATATATTTT	CASSPNQGSGNTIYF
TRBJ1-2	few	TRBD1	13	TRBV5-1	TGCGCCAGCAGCTGGGACAGGGTCGGTGGCTACACCTTC	CASSWDRVGGYTF
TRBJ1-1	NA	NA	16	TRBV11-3	TGTGCCAGCAGCTTAGTCGAGTGGCAGCGGAACACTGAAGCTTTCTTT	CASSLVEWQRNTEAFF
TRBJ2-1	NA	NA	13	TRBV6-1	TGTGCCAGCCTAATTATGGAGTACAATGAGCAGTTCTTC	CASLIMEYNEQFF
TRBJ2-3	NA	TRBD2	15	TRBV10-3	TGTGCCATCAGCTCCGGGACTAGCGGCGATTATACGCAGTATTTT	CAISSGTSGDYTQYF
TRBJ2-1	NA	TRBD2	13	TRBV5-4	TGTGCCAGCAGCCAGTGGACTAGCGGGCCCGGGATCTTC	CASSQWTSGPGIF
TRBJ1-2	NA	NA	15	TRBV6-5	TGTGCCAGCAGTCCAATCCTCCAGGGAAACTATGGCTACACCTTC	CASSPILQGNYGYTF
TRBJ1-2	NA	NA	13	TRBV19	TGTGCCAGTAGTATAGAGGTTGGCAGGTTTTGCACCTTC	CASSIEVGRFCTF
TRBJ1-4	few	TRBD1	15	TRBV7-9	TGTGCCAGCAGCTTAGCCAGGGGGAATAATGAAAAACTGTTTTTT	CASSLARGNNEKLFF
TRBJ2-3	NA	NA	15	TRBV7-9	TGTGCCAGCAGCCGAGAGGCAGGGGGGACAGATACGCAGTATTTT	CASSREAGGTDTQYF
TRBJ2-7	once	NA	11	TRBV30	TGTGCCTGGGGGGAGGTTTACGAGCAGTACTTC	CAWGEVYEQYF
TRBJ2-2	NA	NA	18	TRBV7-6	TGTGCCAGCAGCTTAGCTAGCATAGACGACAGTAACACCGGGGAGCTGTTTTTT	CASSLASIDDSNTGELFF
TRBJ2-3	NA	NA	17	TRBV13	TGTGCCAGCAGTTCGACCCCGGGACTGGACGCCACAGATACGCAGTATTTT	CASSSTPGLDATDTQYF